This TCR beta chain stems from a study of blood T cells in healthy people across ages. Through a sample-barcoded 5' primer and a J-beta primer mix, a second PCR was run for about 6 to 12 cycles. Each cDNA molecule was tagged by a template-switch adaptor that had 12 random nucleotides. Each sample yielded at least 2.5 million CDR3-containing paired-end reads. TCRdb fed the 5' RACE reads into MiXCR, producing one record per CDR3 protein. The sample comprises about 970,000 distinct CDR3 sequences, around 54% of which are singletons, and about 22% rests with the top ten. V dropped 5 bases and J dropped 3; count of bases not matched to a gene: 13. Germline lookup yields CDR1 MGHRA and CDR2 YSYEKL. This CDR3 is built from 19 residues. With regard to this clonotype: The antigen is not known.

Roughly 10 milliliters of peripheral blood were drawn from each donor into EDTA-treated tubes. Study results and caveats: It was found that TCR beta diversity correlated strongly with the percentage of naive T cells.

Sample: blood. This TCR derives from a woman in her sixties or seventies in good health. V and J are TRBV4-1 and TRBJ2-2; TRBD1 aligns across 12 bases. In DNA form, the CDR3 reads TGCGCCAGCAGCTCACAACCGGGACAGGGGGCGATCGACACCGGGGAGCTGTTTTTT. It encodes CASSSQPGQGAIDTGELFF.